Listed here are 17 T cell receptor beta chains from one sample, sequenced in a study of regulatory T cells in long-lasting Graves disease. Specified time point: persistent/refractory GD, antithyroid drugs over 5 years with positive TRAb. RNA from PBMCs was the source of the TCR library. CDR3 regions were amplified by Arm-PCR using iRepertoire HTBI primers to build TCR beta libraries. TCRdb fed the multiplex PCR reads into MiXCR, producing one record per CDR3 protein. The sample holds approximately 290,000 distinct CDR3 sequences, around 21% seen once. Material: peripheral blood mononuclear cells (PBMCs), obtained when the disease was refractory, from a patient treated with antithyroid drugs. The receptors derive from a female donor with Graves disease.

The rearrangement uses TRBV14 and TRBJ2-2; a weak D match, TRBD1 (5 bases). The length of the CDR3 is 14 residues. Germline CDR1 is SGHDN and CDR2 is FVKESK. The V and J ends lost 5 bases and 7 bases respectively, with 14 bases between them. The CDR3 reads CASSKGVRLGELFF. CDR3 bases: TGTGCCAGCAGCAAAGGGGTCCGGCTCGGGGAGCTGTTTTTT. The whole variable domain, filled in from reference TRBV14 and TRBJ2-2, reads EAGVTQFPSHSVIEKGQTVTLRCDPISGHDNLYWYRRVMGKEIKFLLHFVKESKQDESGMPNNRFLAERTGGTYSTLKVQPAELEDSGVYFCASSKGVRLGELFFGEGSRLTVL.

This clonotype was found a few times. The V call is TRBV11-2, the J call TRBJ2-1, with 8 bases that match TRBD2. The CDR3 covers 15 residues. CDR1 and CDR2 (germline): SGHAT, FQNNGV. Trimming at V came to 2 bases and at J to 2 bases, leaving 2 bases not matched to a gene. The CDR3 reads CASSLLGGAYNEQFF. DNA for the CDR3: TGTGCCAGCAGCTTACTCGGGGGGGCCTACAATGAGCAGTTCTTC.

The rearrangement uses TRBV18 and TRBJ2-5; 7 bases map to TRBD1. Germline V lookup: CDR1 KGHSH, CDR2 LQKENI. CDR3 size: 16 residues. Germline trimming cut 5 bases from V and 3 bases from J; bases unmatched to any gene: 12. Written as DNA, the CDR3 is TGTGCCAGCTCATTTGGGACAGAAACCCTCGAAGAGACCCAGTACTTC. Protein sequence: CASSFGTETLEETQYF.

The chain has TRBV25-1 and TRBJ1-1; 7 nucleotides match TRBD1. Per germline, CDR1 MGHDK and CDR2 SYGVNS. This CDR3 spans 15 amino acids. The V and J ends lost 2 bases and 3 bases, in that order; junction bases with no gene match: 6. DNA of the CDR3: TGTGCCAGCAGTGAAGGCAGGGGGTTAGACACTGAAGCTTTCTTT. This codes for CASSEGRGLDTEAFF.

This clonotype was observed a handful of times. This sequence joins TRBV19 and TRBJ2-7; perhaps TRBD1 as D (5 bases). CDR3 size: 14 residues. The V end was cut by 3 bases, the J end by 2 bases, with 11 bases between. Germline V lookup: CDR1 LNHDA, CDR2 SQIVND (reference sequence). The CDR3 DNA reads as TGTGCCAGTAGTATTTCAGGGATGACCTACGAGCAGTACTTC. Its protein is CASSISGMTYEQYF.

The rearrangement joins TRBV29-1 to TRBJ1-2; D is possibly TRBD1 (5 bases). The CDR3 consists of 13 residues. In germline, CDR1 is SQVTM, CDR2 ANQGSEA. V lost 3 bases and J 6 bases, leaving 14 bases between the germline ends. CDR3 in amino acids: CSVEGEGPDGYTF. CDR3 nucleotide sequence: TGCAGCGTTGAGGGGGAAGGTCCTGATGGCTACACCTTC.

This clonotype has ten or more counts. The gene calls are TRBV20-1 and TRBJ2-7; the D gene is possibly TRBD2 (6 bases). The V end was cut by 5 bases, the J end by 4 bases, with 18 bases between. The germline gives CDR1 DFQATT, CDR2 SNEGSKA (reference sequence). CDR3 length equals 14 residues. The CDR3 loop is CSAATRRGEYEQYF. CDR3 nucleotides: TGCAGTGCTGCCACAAGGCGGGGTGAATACGAGCAGTACTTC.

This chain links TRBV6-1 with TRBJ1-6; D not resolved. The CDR3 loop spans 13 amino acids. V dropped 6 bases and J dropped 5 bases, with 8 bases sitting between them. The V gene's germline CDR1 is MNHNS and CDR2 SASEGT. In DNA, the CDR3 is TGTGCCAGCAGAGGCGGGCATAATTCACCCCTCCACTTT. Protein: CASRGGHNSPLHF.

The chain employs TRBV28 and TRBJ1-6; D is undetermined. V lost 10 bases, J lost 9 bases, and 10 bases lay in between. This CDR3 has 11 amino acids. CDR1 is MDHEN, CDR2 SYDVKM, per germline. CDR3 DNA: TGTGCCACAAGCGTAGGTTCACCCCTCCACTTT. It is translated as CATSVGSPLHF.

The CDR3 region has the DNA TGCAGCGTTCAGGGGAACGGGGAGCTGTTTTTT. As protein: CSVQGNGELFF. V usage is TRBV29-1 and J usage is TRBJ2-2; maybe TRBD1 (6 bases). V was clipped by 5 bases and J by 7 bases, with 8 bases between them. This CDR3 comprises 11 residues. The germline V gene encodes CDR1 SQVTM and CDR2 ANQGSEA.

The chain recombines TRBV27 with TRBJ2-7, with D possibly matching TRBD2 (5 bases). The germline V gene encodes CDR1 MNHEY and CDR2 SMNVEV (reference sequence). Trimming took off 2 bases at V and 2 bases at J, with 13 bases between the two ends. CDR3 length: 15 residues. CDR3 loop: CASSLRLARPYEQYF. CDR3 DNA sequence: TGTGCCAGCAGTTTAAGGTTAGCGAGACCCTACGAGCAGTACTTC.

As concerns this clonotype: A much more abundant neighbour one base away suggests this may be a read error. The V call is TRBV28, the J call TRBJ1-1; D is unclear. V lost 1 base to trimming and J lost 8 bases, with 20 bases between them. Germline values: CDR1 MDHEN, CDR2 SYDVKM. CDR3 length: 16 residues. CDR3 residues: CASSLFLGTPSKEAFF. CDR3 sequence (DNA): TGTGCCAGCAGTTTATTTCTGGGAACGCCATCAAAAGAAGCTTTCTTT. Based on the CDR3 plus reference TRBV28 and TRBJ1-1, the full variable domain is DVKVTQSSRYLVKRTGEKVFLECVQDMDHENMFWYRQDPGLGLRLIYFSYDVKMKEKGDIPEGYSVSREKKERFSLILESASTNQTSMYLCASSLFLGTPSKEAFFGQGTRLTVV.

This chain joins TRBV6-1 and TRBJ1-2; D is perhaps TRBD1 (5 bases). The CDR3 loop spans 12 amino acids. The ends were cut back, 4 bases at V and 8 bases at J, with 11 bases in the middle. The germline CDR1 and CDR2 sequences are MNHNS and SASEGT. This chain's CDR3 is CASSGGGRGYTF. The CDR3 DNA sequence: TGTGCCAGCAGTGGTGGGGGTAGAGGCTACACCTTC.

The rearrangement joins TRBV3-1 to TRBJ1-2; 9 bases align to TRBD1. V lost 1 base to trimming and J lost 7 bases; unmatched junction nucleotides: 4. The V gene's germline CDR1 is LGHDT and CDR2 YNNKEL (reference sequence). This CDR3 has 14 residues. The DNA of the CDR3 is TGTGCCAGCAGCCAAGGACAGGGGGTTGGTGGCTACACCTTC. This codes for CASSQGQGVGGYTF.

The chain employs TRBV19 and TRBJ1-1; no reliable D call. The germline V and J ends were trimmed by 5 bases and 5 bases, with 12 bases remaining between them. CDR1 is LNHDA and CDR2 is SQIVND in the germline V gene (reference sequence). The CDR3 consists of 13 residues. The CDR3 region is CASSPDERTEAFF. CDR3 bases: TGTGCCAGTAGTCCTGATGAAAGGACTGAAGCTTTCTTT.

This clonotype was recorded at least ten times. This chain uses TRBV2 with TRBJ2-7, with D hard to call. Trimming removed 3 bases at V and 7 bases at J, with 4 bases between. The CDR3 is made up of 10 amino acids. Germline V lookup: CDR1 SNHLY, CDR2 FYNNEI. In DNA form, the CDR3 reads TGTGCCAGCAGTGACGCTGAGCAGTACTTC. It codes for CASSDAEQYF.

The CDR3, as DNA: TGTGCCTGGAGTGTGACTTCGGGAACTGAAGCTTTCTTT. Amino acid sequence: CAWSVTSGTEAFF. The rearrangement joins TRBV30 to TRBJ1-1, with D unclear. The CDR3 covers 13 residues. The V gene's germline CDR1 is GTSNPN and CDR2 SVGIG (reference sequence). Trimming cost V 0 bases and J 5 bases, with 10 bases left between them.